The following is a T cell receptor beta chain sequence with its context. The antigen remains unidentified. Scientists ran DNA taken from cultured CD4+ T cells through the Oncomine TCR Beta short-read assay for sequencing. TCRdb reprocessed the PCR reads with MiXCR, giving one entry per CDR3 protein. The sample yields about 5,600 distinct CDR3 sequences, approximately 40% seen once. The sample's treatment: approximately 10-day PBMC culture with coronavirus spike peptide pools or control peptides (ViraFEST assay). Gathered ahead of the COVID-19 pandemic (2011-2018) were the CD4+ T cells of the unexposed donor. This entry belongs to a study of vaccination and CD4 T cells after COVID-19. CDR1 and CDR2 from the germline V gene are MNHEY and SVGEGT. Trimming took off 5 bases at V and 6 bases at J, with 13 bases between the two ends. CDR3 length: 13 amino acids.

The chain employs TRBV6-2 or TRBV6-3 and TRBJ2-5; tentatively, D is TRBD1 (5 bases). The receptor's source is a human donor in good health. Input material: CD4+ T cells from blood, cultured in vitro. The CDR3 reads CASSATGLQTQYF. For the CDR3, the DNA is TGTGCCAGCAGTGCAACAGGTTTGCAGACCCAGTACTTC.